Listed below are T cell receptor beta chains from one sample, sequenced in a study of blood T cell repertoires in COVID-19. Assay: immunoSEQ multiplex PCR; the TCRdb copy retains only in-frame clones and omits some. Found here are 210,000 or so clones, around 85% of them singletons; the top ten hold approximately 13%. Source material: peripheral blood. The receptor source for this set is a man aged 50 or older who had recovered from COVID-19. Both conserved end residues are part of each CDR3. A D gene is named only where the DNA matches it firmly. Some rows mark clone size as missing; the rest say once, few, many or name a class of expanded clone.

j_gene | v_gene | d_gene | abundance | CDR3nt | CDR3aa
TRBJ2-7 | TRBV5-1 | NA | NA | TGCGCCAGCACCCCAGGATCTTTTCGCTACGAGCAGTACTTC | CASTPGSFRYEQYF
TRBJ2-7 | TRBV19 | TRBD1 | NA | TGTGCCACCCGGGACAGACAAAACCCCTACGAGCAGTACTTC | CATRDRQNPYEQYF
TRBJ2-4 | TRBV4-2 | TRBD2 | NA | TGTGCCAGCAGCAAGATAGCGGGAGTTACGGTCAAAAACATTCAGTACTTC | CASSKIAGVTVKNIQYF
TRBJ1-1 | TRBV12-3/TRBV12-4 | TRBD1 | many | TGTGCCAGCAGTCCTAACAGGGGGCTAGGAGCTTTCTTT | CASSPNRGLGAFF
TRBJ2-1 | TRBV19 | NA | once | TGTGCCAGTAGTCCCCCCGAGGGCGGGAAATACAATGAGCAGTTCTTC | CASSPPEGGKYNEQFF
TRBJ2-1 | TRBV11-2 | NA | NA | TGTGCCAGCAGCTTAGCGGGGGGACAAATAGGGTTCTTC | CASSLAGGQIGFF
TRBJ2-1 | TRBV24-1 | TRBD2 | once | TGTGCCACCAGTTCTCCTACTAGCGGGAGGGACAGTGAGCAGTTCTTC | CATSSPTSGRDSEQFF
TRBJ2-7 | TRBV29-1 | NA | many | TGCAGCGCTTCCACAGGTGATGGCTACGAGCAGTACTTC | CSASTGDGYEQYF
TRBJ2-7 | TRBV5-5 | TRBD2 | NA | TGTGCCAGCAGCCCAGGAACCCTAGCGGGAGGAAACTACGAGCAGTACTTC | CASSPGTLAGGNYEQYF
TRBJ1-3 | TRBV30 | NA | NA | TGTGCCTGGAGTGTACAACGATGGGGCAGCACTGGAAACACCATATATTTT | CAWSVQRWGSTGNTIYF
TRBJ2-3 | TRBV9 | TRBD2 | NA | TGTGCCAGCAGCGTAAGCGGGAGCCCCACTCCGGGGAGAGATACGCAGTATTTT | CASSVSGSPTPGRDTQYF
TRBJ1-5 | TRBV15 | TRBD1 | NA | TGTGCCACCAGCAGAGAACGAGGGGGCTATCAGCCCCAGCATTTT | CATSRERGGYQPQHF
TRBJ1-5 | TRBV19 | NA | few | TGTGCCAGTAGTCACCCTCAGGTGAGCAATCAGCCCCAGCATTTT | CASSHPQVSNQPQHF
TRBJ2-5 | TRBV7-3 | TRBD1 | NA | TGTGCCAGCAGCTCCACTGGGACAGACCAAGAGACCCAGTACTTC | CASSSTGTDQETQYF
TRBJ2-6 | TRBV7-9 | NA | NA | TGTGCCAGCAGCTTATTCGGGGGTGCTGCTGGGGCCAACGTCCTGACTTTC | CASSLFGGAAGANVLTF
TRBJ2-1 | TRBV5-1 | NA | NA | TGCGCCAGCAGCATGGACACCTACAATGAGCAGTTCTTC | CASSMDTYNEQFF
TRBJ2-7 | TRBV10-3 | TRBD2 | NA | TGTGCCATCAGTGAGGCTAGCGGGCGGAGCGAGCAGTACTTC | CAISEASGRSEQYF
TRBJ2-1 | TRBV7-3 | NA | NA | TGTGCCAGCAGCTTAACCAGCGGAAGAAGCTCCTACAATGAGCAGTTCTTC | CASSLTSGRSSYNEQFF
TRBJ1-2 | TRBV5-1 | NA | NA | TGCGCCAGCAGCCCCGTGACAAACACGCAGTACTATGGCTACACCTTC | CASSPVTNTQYYGYTF
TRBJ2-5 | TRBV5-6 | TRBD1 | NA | TGTGCCAGCAGCTTGGACCCCGGACAGGGTAAAGAGACCCAGTACTTC | CASSLDPGQGKETQYF
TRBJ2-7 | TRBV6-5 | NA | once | TGTGCCAGCAGTTCCCCGGGTGCCTACGAGCAGTACTTC | CASSSPGAYEQYF
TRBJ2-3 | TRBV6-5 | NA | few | TGTGCCAGCAGTTACTCCGAGACAGATACGCAGTATTTT | CASSYSETDTQYF
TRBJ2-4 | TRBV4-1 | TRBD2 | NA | TGCGCCAGCAGCCACGGGGACCAGATACTAGCGGGAGATGGGGGCATTCAGTACTTC | CASSHGDQILAGDGGIQYF
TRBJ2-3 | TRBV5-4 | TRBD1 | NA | TGTGCCAGCGGTTCCGACAGGGGGCCCACAGATACGCAGTATTTT | CASGSDRGPTDTQYF
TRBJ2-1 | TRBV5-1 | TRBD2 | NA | TGCGCCAGCTCTAGCGGGAGCGGGTACAATGAGCAGTTCTTC | CASSSGSGYNEQFF
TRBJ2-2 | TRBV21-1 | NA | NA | TGTGCCAGCAGCAATGAAGGACAGGGTAGGGCCGGGGAGCTGTTTTTT | CASSNEGQGRAGELFF
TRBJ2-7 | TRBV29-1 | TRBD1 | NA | TGCAGCGTTCAGGACAGGGGGAGCGCCTACGAGCAGTACTTC | CSVQDRGSAYEQYF
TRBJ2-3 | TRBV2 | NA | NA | TGTGCCAGCAGTGCAGACATAACAGATACGCAGTATTTT | CASSADITDTQYF
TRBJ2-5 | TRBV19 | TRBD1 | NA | TGTGCCAGTAGGAGGGACAGGCAACAACTACAAGAGACCCAGTACTTC | CASRRDRQQLQETQYF
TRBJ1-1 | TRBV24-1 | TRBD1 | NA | TGTGCCACCAGTGACCCCCGACAGGGGGAGAACACTGAAGCTTTCTTT | CATSDPRQGENTEAFF
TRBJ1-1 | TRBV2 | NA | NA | TGTGCCAGCAGGAGGGGAGGGAACACTGAAGCTTTCTTT | CASRRGGNTEAFF
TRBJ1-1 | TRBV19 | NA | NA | TGTGCCGTCCGGTTATCGGTGAACACTGAAGCTTTCTTT | CAVRLSVNTEAFF
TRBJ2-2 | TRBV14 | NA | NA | TGTGCCAGCAGCCAGGGGAGGTGGGCCGGGGAGCTGTTTTTT | CASSQGRWAGELFF
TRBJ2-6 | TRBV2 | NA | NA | TGTGCCAGCAGGTCCAAACAGAGCTCTGGGGCCAACGTCCTGACTTTC | CASRSKQSSGANVLTF
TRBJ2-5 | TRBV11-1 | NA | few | TGTGCCAGCAGACACACAGAGACCCAGTACTTC | CASRHTETQYF
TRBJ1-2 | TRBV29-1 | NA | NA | TGCAGCGGTACAGGGTTGGATGGCTACACCTTC | CSGTGLDGYTF
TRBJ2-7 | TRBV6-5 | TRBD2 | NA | TGTGCCAGCAGTTACGGGCGGGAGAGGTACGAGCAGTACTTC | CASSYGRERYEQYF
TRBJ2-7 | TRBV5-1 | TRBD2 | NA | TGCGCCAGCAGCCCTCGGGAGGGCCCCAACGAGCAGTACTTC | CASSPREGPNEQYF